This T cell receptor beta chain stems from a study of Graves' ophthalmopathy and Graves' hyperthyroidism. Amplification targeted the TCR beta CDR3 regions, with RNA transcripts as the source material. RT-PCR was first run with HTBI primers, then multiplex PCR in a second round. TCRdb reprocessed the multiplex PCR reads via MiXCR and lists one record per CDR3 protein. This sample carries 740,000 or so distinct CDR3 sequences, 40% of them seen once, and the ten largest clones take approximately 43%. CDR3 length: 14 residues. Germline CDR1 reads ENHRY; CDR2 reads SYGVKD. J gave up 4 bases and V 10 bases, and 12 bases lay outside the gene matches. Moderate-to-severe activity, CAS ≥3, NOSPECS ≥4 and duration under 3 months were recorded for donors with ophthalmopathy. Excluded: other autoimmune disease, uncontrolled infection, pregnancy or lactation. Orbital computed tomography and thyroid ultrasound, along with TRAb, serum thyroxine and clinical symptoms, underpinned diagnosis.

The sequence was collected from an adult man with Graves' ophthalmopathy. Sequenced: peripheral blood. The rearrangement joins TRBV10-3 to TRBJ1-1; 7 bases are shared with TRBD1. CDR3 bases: TGTGCCACTGAACAGGGGACATCAGGCACTGAAGCTTTCTTT. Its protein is CATEQGTSGTEAFF.